This T cell receptor beta chain was captured in a study of T cells in women clearing cervical HPV infection. In the study overall: Blood came at first lesion visit for cases, post-clearance for controls. HLA type stays a possible confounder, typing being limited.

Comment on this clone: Its antigen is still unknown. The CDR3 end is not reached by the read, which stops 3 residues before it; the germline J gene fills it in.

Sequencing used immunoSEQ multiplex PCR; TCRdb keeps in-frame clones, though not all of them. Its table records 40,000 to 55,000 clones. CDR3 length equals 15 residues. Germline CDR1 and CDR2: MGHRA and YSYEKL. J lost 4 bases, V lost 0 bases, and 4 bases had no gene match. Overall study results and limits: CIN3+ cases had significantly higher TCR repertoire richness than controls, but evenness did not differ. Associations may precede or follow infection; HPV-specific or memory T cells were not isolated.

This receptor was identified in a woman aged 18-70 years with a cervical HPV16 infection that either progressed to CIN3+ or cleared (not recorded which). This sequence joins TRBV4-1 and TRBJ2-7, with 9 positions matching TRBD2. Sequenced: blood buffy coat. The CDR3: CASSQDPSGIYEQYF. CDR3 DNA, as far as it was read: TGCGCCAGCAGCCAAGACCCTAGCGGGATTTACGAG.